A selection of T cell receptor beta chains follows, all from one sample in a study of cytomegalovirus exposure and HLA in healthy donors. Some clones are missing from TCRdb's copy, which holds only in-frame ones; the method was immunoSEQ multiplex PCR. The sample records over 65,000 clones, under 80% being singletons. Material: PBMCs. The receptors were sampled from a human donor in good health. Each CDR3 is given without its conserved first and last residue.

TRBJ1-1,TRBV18,ASSPGQGRRTEAF
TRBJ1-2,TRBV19,ASSIADRGLGYT
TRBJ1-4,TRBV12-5,ASAHDGGGEKLF
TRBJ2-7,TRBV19,ASSLTGTYEQY
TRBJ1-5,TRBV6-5,ASSPDRGYNQPQN
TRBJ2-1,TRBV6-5,ASSRRLSDNEQF
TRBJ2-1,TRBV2,ASSGAVNEQF
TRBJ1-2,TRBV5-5,ASSLIPERSYGYT
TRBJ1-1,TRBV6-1,ASSELREGTEAF
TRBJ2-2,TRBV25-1,ASTFGRDRTGELF
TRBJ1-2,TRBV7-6,ASSSGQGYGYT
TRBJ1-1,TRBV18,ASSRQGANTEAF
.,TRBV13,ASSQQGTQY
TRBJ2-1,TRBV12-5,ASGLASAYNEQF